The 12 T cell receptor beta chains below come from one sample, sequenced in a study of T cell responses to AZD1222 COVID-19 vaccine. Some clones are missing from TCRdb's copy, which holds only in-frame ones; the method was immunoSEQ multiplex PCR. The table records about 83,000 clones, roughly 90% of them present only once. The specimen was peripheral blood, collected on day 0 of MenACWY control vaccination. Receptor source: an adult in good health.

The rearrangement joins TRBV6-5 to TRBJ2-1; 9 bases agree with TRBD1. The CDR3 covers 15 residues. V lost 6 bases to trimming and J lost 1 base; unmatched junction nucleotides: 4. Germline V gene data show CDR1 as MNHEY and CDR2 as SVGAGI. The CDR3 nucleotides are TGTGCCAGCAGACCCGGGACAGGGTCCTACAATGAGCAGTTCTTC. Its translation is CASRPGTGSYNEQFF.

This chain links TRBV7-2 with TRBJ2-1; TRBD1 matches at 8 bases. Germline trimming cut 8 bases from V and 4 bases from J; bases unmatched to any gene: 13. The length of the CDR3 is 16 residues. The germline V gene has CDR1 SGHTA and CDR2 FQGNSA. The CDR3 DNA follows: TGTGCCAGCTCCAGGGGGCCCACGAGGGGATACAATGAGCAGTTCTTC. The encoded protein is CASSRGPTRGYNEQFF.

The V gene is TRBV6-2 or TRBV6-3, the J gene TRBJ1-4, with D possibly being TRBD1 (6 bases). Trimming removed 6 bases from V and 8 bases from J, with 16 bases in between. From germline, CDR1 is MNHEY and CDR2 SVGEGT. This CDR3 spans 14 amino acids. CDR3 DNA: TGTGCCAGCAGCTCCGGGGGCCTGGGGGAAAAACTGTTTTTT. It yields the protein CASSSGGLGEKLFF.

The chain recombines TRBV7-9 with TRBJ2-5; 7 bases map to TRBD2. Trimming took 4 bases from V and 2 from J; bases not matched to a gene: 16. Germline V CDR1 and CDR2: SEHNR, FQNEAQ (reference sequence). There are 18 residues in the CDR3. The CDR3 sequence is CASSSKLRLAGPQETQYF. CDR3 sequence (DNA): TGTGCCAGCAGCTCGAAACTCCGATTAGCGGGTCCACAAGAGACCCAGTACTTC. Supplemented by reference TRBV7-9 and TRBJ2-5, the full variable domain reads DTGVSQNPRHKITKRGQNVTFRCDPISEHNRLYWYRQTLGQGPEFLTYFQNEAQLEKSRLLSDRFSAERPKGSFSTLEIQRTEQGDSAMYLCASSSKLRLAGPQETQYFGPGTRLLVL.

Here the CDR3 reads CASSYSLLEDEQYF. In DNA, the CDR3 is TGTGCCAGCAGTTACAGTCTACTCGAAGACGAGCAGTACTTC. The V gene is TRBV6-5, the J gene TRBJ2-7; D gene unclear. Germline V gene lookup returns CDR1 MNHEY and CDR2 SVGAGI. This CDR3 region has 14 residues. Trimming left V 2 bases short and J 5 bases short, with 13 bases between.

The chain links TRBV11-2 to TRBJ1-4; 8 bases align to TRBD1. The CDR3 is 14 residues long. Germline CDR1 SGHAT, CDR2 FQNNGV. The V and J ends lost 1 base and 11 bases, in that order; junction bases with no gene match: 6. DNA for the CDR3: TGTGCCAGCAGCTTAGGGGACAGGCAAGGGAAACTGTTTTTT. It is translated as CASSLGDRQGKLFF. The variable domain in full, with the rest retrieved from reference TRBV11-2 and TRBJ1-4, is EAGVAQSPRYKIIEKRQSVAFWCNPISGHATLYWYQQILGQGPKLLIQFQNNGVVDDSQLPKDRFSAERLKGVDSTLKIQPAKLEDSAVYLCASSLGDRQGKLFFGSGTQLSVL.

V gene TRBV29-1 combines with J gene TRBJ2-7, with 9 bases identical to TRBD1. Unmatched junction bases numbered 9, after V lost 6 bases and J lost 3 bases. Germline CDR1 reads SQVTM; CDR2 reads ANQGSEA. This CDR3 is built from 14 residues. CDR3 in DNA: TGCAGCGTGACCCCGGGACAGGGTCGCTACGAGCAGTACTTC. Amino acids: CSVTPGQGRYEQYF.

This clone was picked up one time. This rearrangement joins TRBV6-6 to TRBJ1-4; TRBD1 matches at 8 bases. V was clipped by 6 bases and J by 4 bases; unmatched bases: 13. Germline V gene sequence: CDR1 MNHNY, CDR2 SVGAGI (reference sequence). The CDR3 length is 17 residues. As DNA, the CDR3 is TGTGCCAGCAGCCGACCCCGACAGGGGCAATTTAATGAAAAACTGTTTTTT. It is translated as CASSRPRQGQFNEKLFF.

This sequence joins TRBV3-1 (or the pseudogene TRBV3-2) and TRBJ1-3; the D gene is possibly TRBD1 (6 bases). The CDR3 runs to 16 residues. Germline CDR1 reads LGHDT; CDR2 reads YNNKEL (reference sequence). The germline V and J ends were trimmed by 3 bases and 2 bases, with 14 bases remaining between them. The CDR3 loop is CASSHQGNSPGNTIYF. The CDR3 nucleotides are TGTGCCAGCAGCCACCAGGGGAACTCTCCTGGAAACACCATATATTTT.

CDR3 bases: TGTGCCAGTTCTCCCGTAGGCCTTAATTCACCCCTCCACTTT. Amino acid sequence: CASSPVGLNSPLHF. The chain has TRBV19 and TRBJ1-6; D not certain. Trimming took 8 bases from V and 6 from J, leaving 14 bases between them. This CDR3 spans 14 amino acids. Per germline, CDR1 LNHDA and CDR2 SQIVND (reference sequence).

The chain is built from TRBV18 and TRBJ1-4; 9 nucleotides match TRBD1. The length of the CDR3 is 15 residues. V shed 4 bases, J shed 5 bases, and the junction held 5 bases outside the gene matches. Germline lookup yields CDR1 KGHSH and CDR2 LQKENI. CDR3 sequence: CASSRGQGLNEKLFF. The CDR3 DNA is TGTGCCAGCTCACGCGGACAGGGGTTAAATGAAAAACTGTTTTTT.

CDR3 sequence (DNA): TGTGCCAGCAGCTTAGTTGGCCAATCCTCTGGAAACACCATATATTTT. Its protein is CASSLVGQSSGNTIYF. The V call is TRBV7-2, the J call TRBJ1-3; unclear D gene. Per germline, CDR1 SGHTA and CDR2 FQGNSA. The CDR3 length is 16 residues. V gave up 1 base and J gave up 0 bases, with 10 bases separating them.